This T cell receptor (beta chain) emerged from a study of T-cell reconstitution after alpha-beta-depleted transplantation in children. This clonotype has a count of ten or more. Its specificity is unknown. Notes on the study in general: A year had passed since transplant, and T-cell counts and diversity by then came mostly from newly produced T cells.

The library targeted TCRbeta and was prepared with unique molecular identifiers. Using its own MiXCR run on the PCR reads, TCRdb lists one record per CDR3 protein. The sample shows hundreds of thousands of distinct CDR3 sequences, around 23% of them seen only once. Germline lookup yields CDR1 SGHKS and CDR2 YYEKEE (reference sequence). The CDR3 has 13 amino acids. V was shortened by 4 bases and J by 1 base, with 8 bases between the two germline ends. The chain has TRBV5-5 and TRBJ1-1; D ambiguous. The source of this sequence is a boy under two years old who had a stem cell transplant for acute myeloid leukemia, so the T cells may come from the graft donor. Here the sequenced sample was PBMCs, mostly from graft donor cells, taken 360 days after TCRalphabeta/CD19-depleted stem cell transplant. The CDR3 sequence: CASSIQRNTEAFF. As DNA, the CDR3 is TGTGCCAGCAGCATCCAGAGGAACACTGAAGCTTTCTTT.